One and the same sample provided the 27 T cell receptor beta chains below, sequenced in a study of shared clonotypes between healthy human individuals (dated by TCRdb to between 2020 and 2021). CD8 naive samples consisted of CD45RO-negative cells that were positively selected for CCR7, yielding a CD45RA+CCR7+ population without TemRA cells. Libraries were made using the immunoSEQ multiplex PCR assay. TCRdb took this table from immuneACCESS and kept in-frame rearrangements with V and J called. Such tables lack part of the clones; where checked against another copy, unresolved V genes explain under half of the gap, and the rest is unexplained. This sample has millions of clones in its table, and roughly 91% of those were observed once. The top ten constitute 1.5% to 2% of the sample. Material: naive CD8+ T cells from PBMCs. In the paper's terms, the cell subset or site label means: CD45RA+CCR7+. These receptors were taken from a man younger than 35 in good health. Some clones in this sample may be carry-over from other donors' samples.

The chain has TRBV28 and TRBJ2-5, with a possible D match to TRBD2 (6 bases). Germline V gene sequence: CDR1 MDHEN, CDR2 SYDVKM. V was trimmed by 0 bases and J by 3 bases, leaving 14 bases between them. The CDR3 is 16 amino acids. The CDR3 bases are TGTGCCAGCAGTTTATGGTCCAGGGCGGGGAAAGAGACCCAGTACTTC. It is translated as CASSLWSRAGKETQYF.

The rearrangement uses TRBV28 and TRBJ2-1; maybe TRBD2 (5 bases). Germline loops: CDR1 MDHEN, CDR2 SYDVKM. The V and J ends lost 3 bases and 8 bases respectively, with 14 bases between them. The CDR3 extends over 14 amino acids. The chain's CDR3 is CASSFGLGGDEQFF. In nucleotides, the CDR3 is TGTGCCAGCAGTTTCGGACTTGGAGGAGATGAGCAGTTCTTC.

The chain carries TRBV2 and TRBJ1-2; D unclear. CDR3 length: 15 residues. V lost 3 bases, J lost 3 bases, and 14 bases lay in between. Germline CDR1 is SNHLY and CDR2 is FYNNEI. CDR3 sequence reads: CASSDLRQPHYGYTF. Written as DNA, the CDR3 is TGTGCCAGCAGTGATCTACGGCAGCCCCACTATGGCTACACCTTC.

The CDR3 spells CASSLELRSYEQYF. The CDR3 bases are TGTGCCAGCAGTCTCGAACTGCGCTCCTACGAGCAGTACTTC. This chain links TRBV28 with TRBJ2-7; D remains unclear. V was cut by 5 bases and J by 0 bases, with 11 bases left in between. The CDR3 covers 14 residues. Germline values: CDR1 MDHEN, CDR2 SYDVKM.

CDR3 coding DNA: TGCGCCAGCAGCCAAGATCCAGCGGGGTCCGGGGAGCTGTTTTTT. This encodes CASSQDPAGSGELFF. The chain combines TRBV4-1 with TRBJ2-2; TRBD2 matches at 7 bases. Losses at the gene ends were 0 bases for V and 6 bases for J; bases not matched to a gene: 4. From germline, CDR1 is MGHRA and CDR2 YSYEKL. The CDR3 consists of 15 residues.

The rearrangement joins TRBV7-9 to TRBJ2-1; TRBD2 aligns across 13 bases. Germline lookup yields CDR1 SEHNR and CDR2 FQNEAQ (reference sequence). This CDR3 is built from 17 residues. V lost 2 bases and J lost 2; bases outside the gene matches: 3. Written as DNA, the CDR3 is TGTGCCAGCAGCTTACCGGGGACTAGCGGGACCTACAATGAGCAGTTCTTC. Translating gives CASSLPGTSGTYNEQFF.

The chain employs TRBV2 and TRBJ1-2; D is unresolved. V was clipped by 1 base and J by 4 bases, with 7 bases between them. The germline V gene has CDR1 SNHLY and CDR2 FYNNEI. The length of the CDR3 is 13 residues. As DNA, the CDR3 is TGTGCCAGCAGTGAAGAAGGAATCTATGGCTACACCTTC. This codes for CASSEEGIYGYTF.

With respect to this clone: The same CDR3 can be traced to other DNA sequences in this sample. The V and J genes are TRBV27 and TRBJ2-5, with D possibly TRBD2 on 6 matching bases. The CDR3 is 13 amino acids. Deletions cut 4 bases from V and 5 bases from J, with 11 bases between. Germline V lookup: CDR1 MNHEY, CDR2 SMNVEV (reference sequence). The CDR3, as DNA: TGTGCCAGCAGTTCGCGGGGCGAGGAGACCCAGTACTTC. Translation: CASSSRGEETQYF.

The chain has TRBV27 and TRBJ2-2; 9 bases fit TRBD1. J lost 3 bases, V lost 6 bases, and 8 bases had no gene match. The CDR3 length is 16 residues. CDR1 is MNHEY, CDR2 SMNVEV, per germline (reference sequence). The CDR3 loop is CASRGQDRGYTGELFF. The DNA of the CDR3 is TGTGCCAGCAGGGGGCAGGACAGGGGTTACACCGGGGAGCTGTTTTTT.

This chain's CDR3 is CASSLGARGMNTEAFF. CDR3 coding DNA: TGTGCCAGCAGTTTGGGGGCGCGGGGTATGAACACTGAAGCTTTCTTT. V gene TRBV7-3 combines with J gene TRBJ1-1; D possibly corresponds to TRBD1 (6 bases). Germline values: CDR1 SGHTA, CDR2 FQGTGA. The V end lost 6 bases, the J end lost 0 bases, and 17 bases lay between the germline ends. This CDR3 has 16 residues.

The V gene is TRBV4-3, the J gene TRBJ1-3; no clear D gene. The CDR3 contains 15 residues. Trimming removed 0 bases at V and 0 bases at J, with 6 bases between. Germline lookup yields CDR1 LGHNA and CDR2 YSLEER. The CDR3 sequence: CASSQEVSSGNTIYF. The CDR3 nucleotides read TGCGCCAGCAGCCAAGAAGTGAGCTCTGGAAACACCATATATTTT.

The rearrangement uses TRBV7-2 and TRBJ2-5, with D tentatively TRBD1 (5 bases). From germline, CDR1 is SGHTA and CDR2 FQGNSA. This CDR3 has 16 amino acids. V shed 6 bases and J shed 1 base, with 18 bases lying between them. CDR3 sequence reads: CASSSQGVYFQETQYF. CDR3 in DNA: TGTGCCAGCAGTTCCCAGGGTGTATACTTCCAAGAGACCCAGTACTTC.

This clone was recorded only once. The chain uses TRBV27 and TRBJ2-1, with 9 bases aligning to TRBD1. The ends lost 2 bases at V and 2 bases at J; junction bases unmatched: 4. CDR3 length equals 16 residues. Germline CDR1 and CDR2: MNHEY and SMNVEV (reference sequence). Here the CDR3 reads CASSLDRDRAYNEQFF. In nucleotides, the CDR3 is TGTGCCAGCAGTTTAGACCGGGACAGGGCCTACAATGAGCAGTTCTTC.

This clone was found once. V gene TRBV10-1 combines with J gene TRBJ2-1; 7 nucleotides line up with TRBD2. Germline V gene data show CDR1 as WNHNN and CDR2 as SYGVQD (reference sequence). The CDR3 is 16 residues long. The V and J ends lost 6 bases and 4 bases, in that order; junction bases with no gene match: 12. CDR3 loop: CASSDTLSGKYNEQFF. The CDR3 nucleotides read TGCGCCAGCAGCGACACGTTAAGCGGGAAGTACAATGAGCAGTTCTTC.

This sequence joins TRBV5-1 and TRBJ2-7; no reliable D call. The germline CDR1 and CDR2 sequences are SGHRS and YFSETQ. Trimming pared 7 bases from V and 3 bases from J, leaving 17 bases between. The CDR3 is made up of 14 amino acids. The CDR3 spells CASRPKPAYYEQYF. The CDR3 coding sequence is TGCGCCAGCCGACCAAAGCCTGCCTACTACGAGCAGTACTTC.

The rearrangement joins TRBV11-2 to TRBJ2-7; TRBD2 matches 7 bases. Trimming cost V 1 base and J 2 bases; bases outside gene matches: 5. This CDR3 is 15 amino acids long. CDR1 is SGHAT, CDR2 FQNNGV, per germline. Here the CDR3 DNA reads TGTGCCAGCAGCTTAGCGCGCGGGAGCACCTACGAGCAGTACTTC. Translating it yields CASSLARGSTYEQYF.

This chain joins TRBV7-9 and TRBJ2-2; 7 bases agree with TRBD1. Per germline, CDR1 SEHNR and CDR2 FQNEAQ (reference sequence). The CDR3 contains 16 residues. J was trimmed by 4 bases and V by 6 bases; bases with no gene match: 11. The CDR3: CASSSPGQQSTGELFF. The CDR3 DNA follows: TGTGCCAGCAGTTCTCCGGGACAGCAGAGCACCGGGGAGCTGTTTTTT.

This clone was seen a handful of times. CDR3 nucleotide sequence: TGTGCCAGCACCCCCCATGCAACTAATGAAAAACTGTTTTTT. Amino acid sequence: CASTPHATNEKLFF. This sequence joins TRBV27 and TRBJ1-4; D is unresolved. Germline V CDR1 and CDR2: MNHEY, SMNVEV (reference sequence). Trimming cost V 7 bases and J 0 bases, with 9 bases left between them. The CDR3 totals 14 residues.

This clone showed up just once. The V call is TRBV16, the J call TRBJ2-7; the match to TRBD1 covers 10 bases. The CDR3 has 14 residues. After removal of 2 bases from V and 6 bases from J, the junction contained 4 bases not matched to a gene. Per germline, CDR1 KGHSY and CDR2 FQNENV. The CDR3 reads CASSQPGTGVEQYF. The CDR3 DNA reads TGTGCCAGCAGCCAACCCGGGACAGGGGTCGAGCAGTACTTC. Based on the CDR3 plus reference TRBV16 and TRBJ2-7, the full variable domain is GEEVAQTPKHLVRGEGQKAKLYCAPIKGHSYVFWYQQVLKNEFKFLISFQNENVFDETGMPKERFSAKCLPNSPCSLEIQATKLEDSAVYFCASSQPGTGVEQYFGPGTRLTVT.

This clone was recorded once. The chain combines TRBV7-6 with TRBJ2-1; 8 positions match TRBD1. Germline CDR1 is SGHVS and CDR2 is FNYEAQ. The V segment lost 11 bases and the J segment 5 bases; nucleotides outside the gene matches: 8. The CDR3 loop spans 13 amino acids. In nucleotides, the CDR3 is TGTGCCGTCCAGGGGGCGAACGACAATGAGCAGTTCTTC. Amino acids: CAVQGANDNEQFF.

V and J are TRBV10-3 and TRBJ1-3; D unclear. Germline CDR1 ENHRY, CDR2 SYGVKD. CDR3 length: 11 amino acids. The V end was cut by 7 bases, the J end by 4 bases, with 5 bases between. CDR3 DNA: TGTGCCATCACCAGAGGAAACACCATATATTTT. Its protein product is CAITRGNTIYF.

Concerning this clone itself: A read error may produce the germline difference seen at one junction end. In DNA, the CDR3 is TGTGCCAGCACCCCCGCAGCGGGACTCTACAATGAGCGGTTCTTC. It yields the protein CASTPAAGLYNERFF. This chain joins TRBV6-5 and TRBJ2-1; 7 nucleotides agree with TRBD2. Per the germline V gene, CDR1 is MNHEY and CDR2 is SVGAGI. The CDR3 runs 15 residues.

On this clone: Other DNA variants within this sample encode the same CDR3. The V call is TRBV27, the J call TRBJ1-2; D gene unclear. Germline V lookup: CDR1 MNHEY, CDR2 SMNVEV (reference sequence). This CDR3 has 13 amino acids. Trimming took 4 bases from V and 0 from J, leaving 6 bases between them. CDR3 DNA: TGTGCCAGCAGTTCTGGGACTAACTATGGCTACACCTTC. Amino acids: CASSSGTNYGYTF.

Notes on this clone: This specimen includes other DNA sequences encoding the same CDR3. CDR3 nucleotide sequence: TGTGCCAGCAGCTCAAGAGGGAATGAGCAGTTCTTC. This encodes CASSSRGNEQFF. The chain combines TRBV7-2 with TRBJ2-1, with D tentatively TRBD2 (5 bases). Germline values: CDR1 SGHTA, CDR2 FQGNSA. The CDR3 contains 12 residues. V lost 4 bases to trimming and J lost 7 bases, with 8 bases between them.

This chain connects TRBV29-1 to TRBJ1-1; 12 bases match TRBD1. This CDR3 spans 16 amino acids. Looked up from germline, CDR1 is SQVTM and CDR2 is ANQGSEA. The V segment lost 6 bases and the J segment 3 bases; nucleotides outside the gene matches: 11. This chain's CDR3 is CSVLGTGGAYYTEAFF. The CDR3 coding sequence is TGCAGCGTGCTTGGGACAGGGGGCGCCTATTACACTGAAGCTTTCTTT.

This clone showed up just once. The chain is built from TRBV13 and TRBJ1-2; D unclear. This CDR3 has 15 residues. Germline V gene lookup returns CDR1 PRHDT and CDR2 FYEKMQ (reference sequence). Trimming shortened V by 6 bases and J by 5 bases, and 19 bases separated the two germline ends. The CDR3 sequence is CASRHSGLEDYGYTF. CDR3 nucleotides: TGTGCCAGCAGACATTCGGGTCTGGAGGATTATGGCTACACCTTC.

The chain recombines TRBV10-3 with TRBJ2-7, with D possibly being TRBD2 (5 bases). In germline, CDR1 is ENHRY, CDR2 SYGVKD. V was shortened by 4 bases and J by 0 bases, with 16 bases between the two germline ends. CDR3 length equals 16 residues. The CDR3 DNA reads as TGTGCCATCAGTGCCGGTCGACTACCAAACTCCTACGAGCAGTACTTC. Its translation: CAISAGRLPNSYEQYF.